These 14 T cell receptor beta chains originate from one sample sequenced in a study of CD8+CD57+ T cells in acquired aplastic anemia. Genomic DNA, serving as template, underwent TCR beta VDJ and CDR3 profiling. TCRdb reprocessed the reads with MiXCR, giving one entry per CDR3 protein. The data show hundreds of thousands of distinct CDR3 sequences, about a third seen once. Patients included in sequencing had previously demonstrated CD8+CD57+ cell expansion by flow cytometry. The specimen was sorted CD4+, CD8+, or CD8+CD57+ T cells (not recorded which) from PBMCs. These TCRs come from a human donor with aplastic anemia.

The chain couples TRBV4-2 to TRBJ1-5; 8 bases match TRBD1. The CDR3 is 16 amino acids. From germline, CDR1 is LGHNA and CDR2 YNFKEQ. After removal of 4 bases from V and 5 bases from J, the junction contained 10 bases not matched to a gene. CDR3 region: CASSRDPRTGHQPQHF. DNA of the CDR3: TGTGCCAGCAGCCGAGATCCAAGGACAGGGCATCAGCCCCAGCATTTT.

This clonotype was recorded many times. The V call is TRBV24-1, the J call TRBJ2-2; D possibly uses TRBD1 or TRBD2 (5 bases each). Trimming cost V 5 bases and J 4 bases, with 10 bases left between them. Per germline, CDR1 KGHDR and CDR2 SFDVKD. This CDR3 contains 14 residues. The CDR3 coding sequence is TGTGCCACCAGTGTCTCTGGGGGCACCGGGGAGCTGTTTTTT. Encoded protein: CATSVSGGTGELFF.

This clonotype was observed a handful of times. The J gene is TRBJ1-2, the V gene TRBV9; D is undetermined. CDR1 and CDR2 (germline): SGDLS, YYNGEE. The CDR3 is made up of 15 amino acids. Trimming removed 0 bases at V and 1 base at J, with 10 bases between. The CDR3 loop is CASSVDWEYNYGYTF. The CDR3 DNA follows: TGTGCCAGCAGCGTAGACTGGGAATATAACTATGGCTACACCTTC.

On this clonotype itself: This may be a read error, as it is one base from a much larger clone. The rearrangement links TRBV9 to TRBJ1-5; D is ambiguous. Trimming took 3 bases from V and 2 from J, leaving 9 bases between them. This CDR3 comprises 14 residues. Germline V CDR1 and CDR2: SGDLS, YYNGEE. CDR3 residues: CASSGGNGNQPQHF. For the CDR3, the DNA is TGTGCCAGCAGCGGAGGGAACGGCAATCAGCCCCAGCATTTT.

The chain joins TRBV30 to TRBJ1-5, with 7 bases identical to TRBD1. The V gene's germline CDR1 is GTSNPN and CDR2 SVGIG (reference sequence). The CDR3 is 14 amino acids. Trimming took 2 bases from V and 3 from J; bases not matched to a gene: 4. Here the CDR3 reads CAWSRDRNNQPQHF. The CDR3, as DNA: TGTGCCTGGAGTAGGGACAGAAACAATCAGCCCCAGCATTTT.

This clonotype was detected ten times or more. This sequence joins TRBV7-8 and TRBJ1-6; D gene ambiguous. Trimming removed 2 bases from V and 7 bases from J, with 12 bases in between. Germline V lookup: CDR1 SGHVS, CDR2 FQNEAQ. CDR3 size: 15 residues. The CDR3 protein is CASSLFDWQNSPLHF. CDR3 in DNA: TGTGCCAGCAGCTTATTCGATTGGCAGAATTCACCCCTCCACTTT.

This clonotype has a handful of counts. CDR3 sequence: CASSALPLYEQYF. The DNA for the CDR3 is TGTGCCAGCAGCGCTCTGCCCCTCTACGAGCAGTACTTC. The chain recombines TRBV5-6 with TRBJ2-7, with unresolved D. This CDR3 region has 13 residues. V was clipped by 4 bases and J by 3 bases, with 11 bases between them. Germline CDR1 is SGHDT and CDR2 is YYEEEE. Based on the CDR3 plus reference TRBV5-6 and TRBJ2-7, the full variable domain is DAGVTQSPTHLIKTRGQQVTLRCSPKSGHDTVSWYQQALGQGPQFIFQYYEEEERQRGNFPDRFSGHQFPNYSSELNVNALLLGDSALYLCASSALPLYEQYFGPGTRLTVT.

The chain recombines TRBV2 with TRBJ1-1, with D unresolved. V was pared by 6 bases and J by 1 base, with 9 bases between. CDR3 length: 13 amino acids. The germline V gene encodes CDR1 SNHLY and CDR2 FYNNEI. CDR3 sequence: CASRGNTNTEAFF. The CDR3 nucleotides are TGTGCCAGCAGGGGAAATACGAACACTGAAGCTTTCTTT.

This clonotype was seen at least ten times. This CDR3 is CASSPPSRNEQYF. Written as DNA, the CDR3 is TGTGCCAGCAGCCCCCCCTCGAGGAACGAGCAGTACTTC. The V call is TRBV7-2, the J call TRBJ2-7; no definite D call. The CDR3 is 13 residues long. V dropped 5 bases and J dropped 5 bases, with 13 bases sitting between them. Looked up from germline, CDR1 is SGHTA and CDR2 is FQGNSA.

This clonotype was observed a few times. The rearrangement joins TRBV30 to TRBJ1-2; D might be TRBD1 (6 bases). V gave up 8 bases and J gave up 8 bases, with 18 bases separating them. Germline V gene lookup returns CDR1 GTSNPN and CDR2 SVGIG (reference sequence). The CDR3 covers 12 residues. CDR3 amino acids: CAGQGRDLGYTF. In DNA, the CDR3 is TGTGCCGGGCAGGGGAGGGATTTGGGCTACACCTTC. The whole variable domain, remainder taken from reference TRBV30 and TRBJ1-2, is SQTIHQWPATLVQPVGSPLSLECTVEGTSNPNLYWYRQAAGRGLQLLFYSVGIGQISSEVPQNLSASRPQDRQFILSSKKLLLSDSGFYLCAGQGRDLGYTFGSGTRLTVV.

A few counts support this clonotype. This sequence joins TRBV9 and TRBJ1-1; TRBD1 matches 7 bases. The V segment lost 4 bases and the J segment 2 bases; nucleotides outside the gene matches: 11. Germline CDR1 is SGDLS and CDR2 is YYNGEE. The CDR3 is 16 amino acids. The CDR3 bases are TGTGCCAGCAGCCCTACAACCGGGACAGCAAACACTGAAGCTTTCTTT. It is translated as CASSPTTGTANTEAFF.

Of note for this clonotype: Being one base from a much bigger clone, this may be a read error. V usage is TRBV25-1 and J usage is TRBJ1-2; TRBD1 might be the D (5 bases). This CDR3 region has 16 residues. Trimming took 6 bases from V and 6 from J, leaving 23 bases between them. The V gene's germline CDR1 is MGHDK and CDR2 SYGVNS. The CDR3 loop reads CASSPWTSAQLNGYTF. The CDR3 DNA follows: TGTGCCAGCAGCCCATGGACATCCGCCCAGTTAAATGGCTACACCTTC.

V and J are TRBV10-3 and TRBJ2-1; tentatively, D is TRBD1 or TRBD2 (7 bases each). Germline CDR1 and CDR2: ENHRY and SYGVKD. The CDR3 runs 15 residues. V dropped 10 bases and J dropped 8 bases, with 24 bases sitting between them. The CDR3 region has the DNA TGTGCCAGCAGGCAGGGGGGGGGCCTTTCTCATGAGCAGTTCTTC. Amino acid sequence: CASRQGGGLSHEQFF.

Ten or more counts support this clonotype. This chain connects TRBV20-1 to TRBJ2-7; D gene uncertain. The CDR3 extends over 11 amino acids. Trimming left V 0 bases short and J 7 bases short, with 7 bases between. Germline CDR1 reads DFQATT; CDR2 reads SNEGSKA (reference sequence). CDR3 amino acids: CSAREGFEQYF. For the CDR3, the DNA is TGCAGTGCTAGAGAGGGGTTTGAGCAGTACTTC.